The 27 T cell receptor beta chains given below trace back to one sample, sequenced in a study of CD8 T cells in ankylosing spondylitis. TCRdb fed the 5' RACE reads into MiXCR, producing one record per CDR3 protein. The repertoire holds approximately 240,000 distinct CDR3 sequences, with roughly a quarter as singletons. Specimen: blood, either unsorted or a sorted T cell fraction (not recorded which). Every receptor here comes from a male donor with ankylosing spondylitis or in good health (not recorded which).

This clonotype was seen many times. This chain links TRBV7-2 with TRBJ1-2, with 7 bases fitting TRBD1. CDR1 is SGHTA, CDR2 FQGNSA, per germline. This CDR3 has 14 residues. After removal of 3 bases from V and 2 bases from J, the junction contained 3 bases not matched to a gene. CDR3 sequence: CASSLVRGNYGYTF. The CDR3 DNA reads as TGTGCCAGCAGCTTGGTCAGGGGGAACTATGGCTACACCTTC.

This rearrangement joins TRBV11-2 to TRBJ2-1; D is perhaps TRBD2 (5 bases). V was clipped by 5 bases and J by 8 bases, with 13 bases between them. CDR1 SGHAT and CDR2 FQNNGV come from the germline V gene. The CDR3 extends over 13 amino acids. DNA of the CDR3: TGTGCCAGCAGCCCAACGGGGAGTCATGAGCAGTTCTTC. Residues: CASSPTGSHEQFF.

This chain joins TRBV12-3 or TRBV12-4 and TRBJ2-1; TRBD2 aligns across 7 bases. The trim removed 7 bases at V and 5 bases at J, leaving 5 bases unmatched. The CDR3 extends over 13 amino acids. CDR3 amino acids: CASTWGGDNEQFF. As DNA, the CDR3 is TGTGCCAGCACGTGGGGGGGTGACAATGAGCAGTTCTTC.

The chain recombines TRBV5-1 with TRBJ2-5; maybe TRBD1 (6 bases). The CDR3 runs to 14 residues. Trimming pared 0 bases from V and 5 bases from J, leaving 11 bases between. Per germline, CDR1 SGHRS and CDR2 YFSETQ. The CDR3 sequence is CASSLAHREETQYF. Here the CDR3 DNA reads TGCGCCAGCAGCTTGGCCCACAGGGAGGAGACCCAGTACTTC.

CDR3: CASSLGDKVSQYF. CDR3 nucleotide sequence: TGTGCCAGCAGCTTGGGGGATAAAGTCTCGCAGTACTTC. The chain couples TRBV5-6 to TRBJ2-7, with D uncertain. Trimming took off 0 bases at V and 9 bases at J, with 13 bases between the two ends. The CDR3 length is 13 residues. Looked up from germline, CDR1 is SGHDT and CDR2 is YYEEEE.

The rearrangement uses TRBV6-5 and TRBJ2-7; TRBD2 matches at 7 bases. The germline gives CDR1 MNHEY, CDR2 SVGAGI. The CDR3 runs 15 residues. Trimming removed 2 bases from V and 6 bases from J; junction bases left unmatched: 10. The CDR3 spells CASSYRWGEGGEQYF. The CDR3 DNA reads as TGTGCCAGCAGTTACAGGTGGGGGGAGGGAGGCGAGCAGTACTTC.

This clonotype has just a few counts. The rearrangement joins TRBV29-1 to TRBJ2-3; possible D gene TRBD1, 6 bases. The germline gives CDR1 SQVTM, CDR2 ANQGSEA. The CDR3 has 14 amino acids. V dropped 6 bases and J dropped 7 bases, with 20 bases sitting between them. DNA for the CDR3: TGCAGCGTCCCAAGGGGGTCGGGGACGAATACGCAGTATTTT. Amino acid sequence: CSVPRGSGTNTQYF.

This clonotype came up a few times. The J gene is TRBJ1-2, the V gene TRBV10-3; D is unresolved. CDR3 size: 19 residues. Germline-derived CDR1 and CDR2 are ENHRY and SYGVKD. V gave up 5 bases and J gave up 3 bases, with 28 bases separating them. The chain's CDR3 is CAISTSSAASDASDYGYTF. Written as DNA, the CDR3 is TGTGCCATCAGTACCTCGTCAGCAGCTTCGGACGCCAGTGACTATGGCTACACCTTC.

In its sample, this clonotype was seen a few times. The chain combines TRBV5-4 with TRBJ2-1; D is undetermined. This CDR3 has 13 amino acids. V lost 5 bases, J lost 8 bases, and 14 bases lay in between. Germline V CDR1 and CDR2: SGHNT, YYREEE (reference sequence). CDR3 DNA sequence: TGTGCCAGCAGGCTGGACCTCCCCCATGAGCAGTTCTTC. Protein sequence: CASRLDLPHEQFF.

Ten or more counts support this clonotype. The J gene is TRBJ2-3, the V gene TRBV15; no firm D call. V was trimmed by 0 bases and J by 4 bases, leaving 11 bases between them. Per germline, CDR1 LNHNV and CDR2 YYDKDF (reference sequence). The CDR3 length is 15 residues. CDR3 in DNA: TGTGCCACCAGCAGAGAGGAAAGTGGGGCAGATACGCAGTATTTT. It translates to CATSREESGADTQYF.

This clonotype was seen ten or more times. The rearrangement links TRBV7-8 to TRBJ2-7, with D unresolved. CDR1 is SGHVS and CDR2 is FQNEAQ in the germline V gene. There are 13 residues in the CDR3. The V gene lost 0 bases and the J gene lost 1 base, with 4 bases spanning the gap. In DNA, the CDR3 is TGTGCCAGCAGCTTAGCTGGGTCCTACGAGCAGTACTTC. Protein product: CASSLAGSYEQYF.

At least ten counts were recorded for this clonotype. The chain employs TRBV12-3 or TRBV12-4 and TRBJ1-3, with unresolved D. CDR3 length: 12 residues. Trimming left V 6 bases short and J 0 bases short, with 3 bases between. DNA for the CDR3: TGTGCCAGCAGCCCCTCTGGAAACACCATATATTTT. This sequence encodes CASSPSGNTIYF.

This clonotype was found a few times. J is TRBJ2-3 and V is TRBV20-1; tentatively, D is TRBD2 (6 bases). Germline V gene sequence: CDR1 DFQATT, CDR2 SNEGSKA (reference sequence). This CDR3 spans 16 amino acids. V gave up 3 bases and J gave up 1 base, with 17 bases separating them. The DNA of the CDR3 is TGCAGTGCTAGCCCAAATGTAGCGGTGGGCACAGATACGCAGTATTTT. Its translation: CSASPNVAVGTDTQYF.

This clonotype occurred many times. The chain joins TRBV19 to TRBJ1-5; possible D gene TRBD1, 6 bases. Germline lookup yields CDR1 LNHDA and CDR2 SQIVND (reference sequence). The CDR3 has 15 residues. V lost 3 bases, J lost 3 bases, and 12 bases lay in between. CDR3 in amino acids: CASSMSRGVNQPQHF. CDR3 DNA sequence: TGTGCCAGTAGTATGTCCAGGGGCGTCAATCAGCCCCAGCATTTT.

This clonotype was found many times. The J gene is TRBJ2-7, the V gene TRBV20-1; no firm D call. The CDR3 loop spans 11 amino acids. Trimming removed 3 bases at V and 4 bases at J, with 7 bases between. Germline lookup yields CDR1 DFQATT and CDR2 SNEGSKA (reference sequence). For the CDR3, the DNA is TGCAGTGCTAGGGGTCAGTACGAGCAGTACTTC. This gives the protein CSARGQYEQYF.

This clonotype has only a few counts. V and J are TRBV28 and TRBJ2-1, with D possibly matching TRBD2 (6 bases). CDR3 length: 16 amino acids. The germline V gene encodes CDR1 MDHEN and CDR2 SYDVKM. The germline V and J ends were trimmed by 7 bases and 0 bases, with 16 bases remaining between them. The CDR3 DNA follows: TGTGCCAGCACCCGCCTGCGGGGTGGCTCCTACAATGAGCAGTTCTTC. Its protein product is CASTRLRGGSYNEQFF.

The CDR3 loop reads CSVRTGASFTGELFF. The CDR3 DNA sequence: TGCAGCGTCCGAACAGGGGCGTCCTTCACCGGGGAGCTGTTTTTT. The J gene is TRBJ2-2, the V gene TRBV29-1; 7 bases map to TRBD1. The CDR3 is 15 amino acids. Trimming removed 6 bases from V and 4 bases from J; junction bases left unmatched: 11. The germline V gene has CDR1 SQVTM and CDR2 ANQGSEA.

A few counts support this clonotype. The chain joins TRBV20-1 to TRBJ2-1; D gene unclear. The CDR3 contains 15 residues. Germline-derived CDR1 and CDR2 are DFQATT and SNEGSKA (reference sequence). The ends were cut back, 6 bases at V and 5 bases at J, with 20 bases in the middle. The DNA for the CDR3 is TGCAGTGCAACCCAGGCGACTTCCGTAAACAATGAGCAGTTCTTC. Residues: CSATQATSVNNEQFF.

The chain recombines TRBV12-3 or TRBV12-4 with TRBJ1-2, with D tentatively TRBD1 (6 bases). The CDR3 is made up of 16 amino acids. V lost 6 bases to trimming and J lost 4 bases, with 21 bases between them. The CDR3 spells CASSTTSFGQFYGYTF. As DNA, the CDR3 is TGTGCCAGCAGCACCACTTCCTTCGGACAGTTCTATGGCTACACCTTC.

In this sample, this clonotype turned up many times. The V and J genes are TRBV28 and TRBJ2-7; D uncertain. Germline V gene data show CDR1 as MDHEN and CDR2 as SYDVKM. V lost 3 bases and J lost 2, with 8 bases in between. CDR3 size: 13 residues. CDR3: CASSLRTPYEQYF. CDR3 DNA sequence: TGTGCCAGCAGTTTGCGTACTCCCTACGAGCAGTACTTC. The full variable domain, in which reference TRBV28 and TRBJ2-7 provide the parts outside the CDR3, is DVKVTQSSRYLVKRTGEKVFLECVQDMDHENMFWYRQDPGLGLRLIYFSYDVKMKEKGDIPEGYSVSREKKERFSLILESASTNQTSMYLCASSLRTPYEQYFGPGTRLTVT.

In DNA, the CDR3 is TGCAGTGCTTCTACTGGGGACGACCTTTGGTACTTC. This sequence encodes CSASTGDDLWYF. The chain recombines TRBV20-1 with TRBJ2-7; D may correspond to TRBD1 or TRBD2 (5 bases each). CDR1 DFQATT and CDR2 SNEGSKA come from the germline V gene (reference sequence). The CDR3 contains 12 residues. Trimming left V 5 bases short and J 12 bases short, with 20 bases between.

This clonotype was observed a few times. The chain has TRBV20-1 and TRBJ1-6; D is unresolved. V lost 0 bases to trimming and J lost 7 bases, with 16 bases between them. The germline V gene has CDR1 DFQATT and CDR2 SNEGSKA (reference sequence). This CDR3 is built from 16 residues. CDR3 sequence: CSARELVGRQNSPLHF. The CDR3 DNA is TGCAGTGCTAGAGAATTGGTTGGACGGCAGAATTCACCCCTCCACTTT.

This clonotype was counted only a few times. The V call is TRBV20-1, the J call TRBJ2-3; TRBD2 matches at 11 bases. The CDR3 length is 17 residues. In germline, CDR1 is DFQATT, CDR2 SNEGSKA (reference sequence). V shed 3 bases and J 5 bases; nucleotides not matched to a gene: 13. CDR3: CSARAGSSGGRRDTQYF. For the CDR3, the DNA is TGCAGTGCTAGGGCCGGCTCTAGCGGGGGGCGGAGAGATACGCAGTATTTT.

The chain joins TRBV12-3 or TRBV12-4 to TRBJ2-3; either TRBD1 or TRBD2 may fit D (5 bases each). Trimming removed 10 bases from V and 1 base from J, with 15 bases in between. The CDR3 extends over 14 amino acids. CDR3 protein: CATSRDPGTDTQYF. For the CDR3, the DNA is TGTGCCACCTCAAGGGACCCCGGCACAGATACGCAGTATTTT.

This clonotype was detected ten times or more. The J gene is TRBJ2-7, the V gene TRBV18; D is uncertain. The V and J ends lost 4 bases and 6 bases respectively, with 7 bases between them. The length of the CDR3 is 11 residues. Germline lookup yields CDR1 KGHSH and CDR2 LQKENI. CDR3 sequence: CASSLDREQYF. CDR3 nucleotides: TGTGCCAGCTCACTTGATCGCGAGCAGTACTTC.

The rearrangement uses TRBV12-3 or TRBV12-4 and TRBJ2-3, with D perhaps matching TRBD1 (5 bases). This CDR3 has 16 amino acids. V lost 5 bases, J lost 0 bases, and 15 bases lay in between. The CDR3 region has the DNA TGTGCCAGCAGTGCTAGAAGACAGACTAGCACAGATACGCAGTATTTT. Residues: CASSARRQTSTDTQYF.

With respect to this clonotype: Being one base from a much bigger clone, this may be a read error. CDR3 sequence (DNA): TGCAGTGTTAGTGGGAGGGTTGATGAGCAGTTCTTC. It translates to CSVSGRVDEQFF. The chain links TRBV20-1 to TRBJ2-1; 7 nucleotides line up with TRBD2. V shed 7 bases and J 8 bases; nucleotides not matched to a gene: 8. Germline-derived CDR1 and CDR2 are DFQATT and SNEGSKA (reference sequence). CDR3 length: 12 residues.